These 18 T cell receptor beta chains share one sample of origin, sequenced in a study of quantifying T cell responses using KT2 cells. Study details: Reverse transcription used primers in the TCR alpha and beta constant regions.

An oligo carrying a UMI was ligated to the cDNA 3' end. An equimolar mix of RC1.1 and RC1.2 primed the beta chain across TRBC1 and TRBC2. TCRdb re-derived calls from the UMI-ligation and nested PCR reads in MiXCR, one entry per CDR3 protein. Here the sample spans some 33,000 distinct CDR3 sequences, approximately 10% being singletons. The material sequenced was PBMCs spiked with cells of the T cell clone KT2. The receptors originated from a human donor.

This clonotype appeared many times. The gene calls are TRBV20-1 and TRBJ2-1; D uncertain. The V gene's germline CDR1 is DFQATT and CDR2 SNEGSKA (reference sequence). CDR3 length equals 10 residues. Trimming took off 5 bases at V and 5 bases at J, with 4 bases between the two ends. The CDR3 DNA is TGCAGTGCTGCAGACAATGAGCAGTTCTTC. It yields the protein CSAADNEQFF.

In its sample, this clonotype was seen a few times. For the CDR3, the DNA is TGTGCCAGCAGTTTAGGGGCGGGAGGACGTTACGAGCAGTACTTC. It yields the protein CASSLGAGGRYEQYF. The rearrangement links TRBV12-3 or TRBV12-4 to TRBJ2-7; 8 nucleotides match TRBD2. V shed 1 base and J 4 bases; nucleotides not matched to a gene: 6. The CDR3 runs 15 residues.

The CDR3 protein is CSARKIYSNQPQHF. The DNA for the CDR3 is TGCAGTGCTCGGAAAATATACAGTAATCAGCCCCAGCATTTT. V gene TRBV20-1 combines with J gene TRBJ1-5; D gene unclear. The CDR3 contains 14 residues. V lost 5 bases to trimming and J lost 4 bases, with 15 bases between them. Germline lookup yields CDR1 DFQATT and CDR2 SNEGSKA (reference sequence).

This clonotype was observed at least ten times. This chain uses TRBV30 with TRBJ1-4; D might be TRBD1 (6 bases). Per germline, CDR1 GTSNPN and CDR2 SVGIG (reference sequence). The CDR3 loop spans 14 amino acids. Trimming cost V 5 bases and J 8 bases, with 18 bases left between them. The CDR3 nucleotides are TGTGCCTGGTTGGGCCGGAGGGGGGGGGAAAAACTGTTTTTT. Its translation is CAWLGRRGGEKLFF. The variable domain in full, with the rest retrieved from reference TRBV30 and TRBJ1-4, is SQTIHQWPATLVQPVGSPLSLECTVEGTSNPNLYWYRQAAGRGLQLLFYSVGIGQISSEVPQNLSASRPQDRQFILSSKKLLLSDSGFYLCAWLGRRGGEKLFFGSGTQLSVL.

This clonotype was picked up many times. The chain is built from TRBV6-2 or TRBV6-3 and TRBJ2-7; maybe TRBD2 (5 bases). Germline lookup yields CDR1 MNHEY and CDR2 SVGEGT. V lost 2 bases to trimming and J lost 5 bases, with 22 bases between them. The CDR3 spans 17 residues. The CDR3 protein is CASSYAPGLNRMDEQYF. The CDR3 DNA reads TGTGCCAGCAGTTACGCCCCGGGGTTAAACAGAATGGACGAGCAGTACTTC.

This clonotype was found many times. This chain links TRBV7-6 with TRBJ2-5, with 16 nucleotides matching TRBD2. The CDR3 spans 16 residues. The germline V gene has CDR1 SGHVS and CDR2 FNYEAQ. The V and J ends lost 8 bases and 7 bases, in that order; junction bases with no gene match: 10. The CDR3 DNA reads as TGTGCCAGCCAGACCGGGACTAGCGGGGGGGCCGGGACCCAGTACTTC. Protein sequence: CASQTGTSGGAGTQYF. Full variable domain (missing parts from reference TRBV7-6 and TRBJ2-5): GAGVSQSPRYKVTKRGQDVALRCDPISGHVSLYWYRQALGQGPEFLTYFNYEAQQDKSGLPNDRFSAERPEGSISTLTIQRTEQRDSAMYRCASQTGTSGGAGTQYFGPGTRLLVL.

The chain combines TRBV28 with TRBJ2-3; 9 nucleotides match TRBD2. Trimming cost V 5 bases and J 1 base; bases outside gene matches: 13. Germline V CDR1 and CDR2: MDHEN, SYDVKM. CDR3 length: 18 residues. The CDR3: CASSPDRKLAGGTDTQYF. The CDR3 DNA sequence: TGTGCCAGCAGTCCAGATCGGAAATTAGCGGGGGGCACAGATACGCAGTATTTT.

This clonotype appeared a few times. The V gene is TRBV12-3 or TRBV12-4, the J gene TRBJ2-1; 9 bases are shared with TRBD2. The CDR3 runs to 16 residues. V lost 1 base and J lost 7; bases outside the gene matches: 8. The CDR3 sequence is CASSLVGRTSVNEQFF. The CDR3 nucleotides read TGTGCCAGCAGTTTAGTGGGCCGGACTAGCGTGAATGAGCAGTTCTTC.

In its sample, this clonotype was seen many times. The rearrangement uses TRBV2 and TRBJ1-5; TRBD1 aligns across 9 bases. Trimming took 5 bases from V and 6 from J; bases not matched to a gene: 8. The CDR3 is 15 amino acids. CDR1 and CDR2 from the germline V gene are SNHLY and FYNNEI. CDR3 in DNA: TGTGCCAGCAGTCATCTCACAGGGGGCGGTCAGCCCCAGCATTTT. This gives the protein CASSHLTGGGQPQHF.

Many counts were recorded for this clonotype. The chain recombines TRBV7-3 with TRBJ2-2, with 7 nucleotides matching TRBD2. The CDR3 totals 16 residues. J gave up 6 bases and V 8 bases, and 15 bases lay outside the gene matches. The germline CDR1 and CDR2 sequences are SGHTA and FQGTGA. The CDR3 DNA reads as TGTGCCAGCGGTAGCGGGCTACTAATTTCGTCCGGGGAGCTGTTTTTT. It codes for CASGSGLLISSGELFF. Complete variable domain (other parts from reference TRBV7-3 and TRBJ2-2): GAGVSQTPSNKVTEKGKYVELRCDPISGHTALYWYRQSLGQGPEFLIYFQGTGAADDSGLPNDRFFAVRPEGSVSTLKIQRTERGDSAVYLCASGSGLLISSGELFFGEGSRLTVL.

This clonotype has a count of ten or more. The rearrangement uses TRBV19 and TRBJ2-1; either TRBD1 or TRBD2 may fit D (6 bases each). Germline assignment: CDR1 LNHDA and CDR2 SQIVND (reference sequence). Trimming left V 5 bases short and J 12 bases short, with 23 bases between. This CDR3 contains 15 residues. In nucleotides, the CDR3 is TGTGCCAGTAGTTTCAACAGTTTCGGGGGCCAGGGGCAGTTCTTC. Residues: CASSFNSFGGQGQFF.

This clonotype has ten or more counts. This chain links TRBV3-1 with TRBJ1-1; TRBD1 is a possible D gene (5 bases). Germline CDR1 LGHDT, CDR2 YNNKEL (reference sequence). The V and J ends lost 1 base and 4 bases respectively, with 7 bases between them. The CDR3 runs to 13 residues. CDR3 sequence (DNA): TGTGCCAGCAGCCAAGTGGGGGTCACTGAAGCTTTCTTT. Its translation is CASSQVGVTEAFF.

This clonotype was seen many times. The chain joins TRBV20-1 to TRBJ2-3, with D perhaps TRBD2 (6 bases). This CDR3 has 14 residues. Germline lookup yields CDR1 DFQATT and CDR2 SNEGSKA (reference sequence). V shed 2 bases and J shed 3 bases, with 12 bases lying between them. This chain's CDR3 is CSARSGHETDTQYF. In nucleotides, the CDR3 is TGCAGTGCTAGAAGCGGGCATGAGACAGATACGCAGTATTTT.

In this sample, this clonotype turned up many times. The chain has TRBV28 and TRBJ1-6, with D hard to call. Germline CDR1 and CDR2: MDHEN and SYDVKM. V lost 9 bases and J 3 bases, leaving 6 bases between the germline ends. The CDR3 has 12 amino acids. In DNA, the CDR3 is TGTGCCAGTTCCAACTATAATTCACCCCTCCACTTT. Translating it yields CASSNYNSPLHF.

This clonotype was recorded many times. The genes are TRBV12-3 or TRBV12-4 and TRBJ1-5; 8 bases match TRBD1. The CDR3 has 15 residues. V dropped 6 bases and J dropped 3; count of bases not matched to a gene: 7. The CDR3 DNA reads as TGTGCCAGCAGCCGCGACAGGGGTGCCAATCAGCCCCAGCATTTT. Amino acid sequence: CASSRDRGANQPQHF.

The J gene is TRBJ2-3, the V gene TRBV10-3; TRBD2 matches at 9 bases. There are 13 residues in the CDR3. V lost 10 bases to trimming and J lost 2 bases; unmatched junction nucleotides: 4. The germline V gene has CDR1 ENHRY and CDR2 SYGVKD. The CDR3 nucleotides are TGTGCCACCCTAGCGGGGAACACAGATACGCAGTATTTT. Amino acid sequence: CATLAGNTDTQYF.

Many counts were recorded for this clonotype. The V call is TRBV4-2, the J call TRBJ2-1; 9 nucleotides match TRBD1. The CDR3 covers 16 residues. CDR1 is LGHNA and CDR2 is YNFKEQ in the germline V gene. V was pared by 0 bases and J by 7 bases, with 7 bases of the junction left unmatched. Written as DNA, the CDR3 is TGTGCCAGCAGCCAAGATAGAACAGGGGGCAGGAATGAGCAGTTCTTC. It encodes CASSQDRTGGRNEQFF.

This clonotype was seen just once. A much larger clone differs by one base, so this may be a read error. This rearrangement joins TRBV20-1 to TRBJ2-7; 10 bases align to TRBD1. The CDR3 is made up of 15 amino acids. V gave up 6 bases and J gave up 3 bases; unmatched junction bases: 11. From germline, CDR1 is DFQATT and CDR2 SNEGSKA (reference sequence). The CDR3 DNA is TGCAGTGCCGCGAATGGACAGGGGGGCCTCTACGAGCAGTACTTC. As protein: CSAANGQGGLYEQYF.